Listed below are T cell receptor beta chains from one sample, sequenced in a study of blood T cell repertoires in COVID-19. The assay was immunoSEQ multiplex PCR, and TCRdb's table has in-frame clones only and misses some. Among about 22,000 clones listed, around 81% were seen once. The source material was peripheral blood. The receptors originated from a man aged 55 to 69 with active COVID-19. CDR3s include the opening cysteine and the closing phenylalanine or tryptophan. A D gene is named only where the DNA matches it firmly. Only some rows state a clone size, as once, few, many or a class for expanded clones.

V gene	clone size	J gene	D gene	CDR3 protein	CDR3 DNA
TRBV12-5	NA	TRBJ1-2	TRBD1	CASGLGQGYGHTF	TGTGCTAGTGGTTTGGGACAGGGGTATGGCCACACCTTC
TRBV15	NA	TRBJ2-7	TRBD2	CATSRDLRGERSYEQYF	TGTGCCACCAGCAGAGATCTTCGGGGGGAAAGGTCCTACGAGCAGTACTTC
TRBV2	once	TRBJ2-7	TRBD2	CASRAGGNPGLAGAPSYEQYF	TGTGCCAGCAGGGCGGGTGGTAATCCGGGACTAGCGGGAGCCCCCTCCTACGAGCAGTACTTC
TRBV27	NA	TRBJ1-2	NA	CASTILGGGAGYTF	TGTGCCAGCACCATTTTGGGGGGGGGTGCTGGCTACACCTTC
TRBV7-3	NA	TRBJ2-5	NA	CASSLSGAETQYF	TGTGCCAGCAGCTTATCCGGAGCGGAGACCCAGTACTTC
TRBV28	NA	TRBJ2-5	NA	CASSLMGRETQYF	TGTGCCAGCAGTTTAATGGGGCGAGAGACCCAGTACTTC
TRBV9	NA	TRBJ2-7	TRBD1	CASSGTGAPYEQYF	TGTGCCAGCAGCGGGACAGGGGCCCCCTACGAGCAGTACTTC
TRBV9	NA	TRBJ2-2	NA	CASSLWGGNTGELFF	TGTGCCAGCAGCCTCTGGGGAGGGAACACCGGGGAGCTGTTTTTT
TRBV15	once	TRBJ1-2	NA	CATSRAASDGYTF	TGTGCCACCAGCAGAGCTGCGTCGGATGGCTACACCTTC
TRBV29-1	NA	TRBJ2-1	NA	CSVEWRLTYNEQFF	TGCAGCGTTGAATGGCGGCTTACCTACAATGAGCAGTTCTTC
TRBV7-9	NA	TRBJ2-2	NA	CASSLISEWGVTGELFF	TGTGCCAGCAGCTTAATTAGCGAGTGGGGTGTCACCGGGGAGCTGTTTTTT
TRBV28	once	TRBJ2-1	TRBD1	CASSPTGGGIPPQFF	TGTGCCAGCAGTCCCACAGGGGGCGGGATCCCCCCACAGTTCTTC
TRBV10-3	NA	TRBJ2-5	NA	CAIGGQQETQYF	TGTGCCATCGGAGGACAGCAAGAGACCCAGTACTTC
TRBV6-5	NA	TRBJ2-3	TRBD1	CASAPGQSQADTQYF	TGTGCCAGCGCCCCGGGACAGTCCCAGGCAGATACGCAGTATTTT
TRBV7-2	NA	TRBJ2-7	NA	CASSRRVSYEQYF	TGTGCCAGCAGTCGGAGGGTCTCCTACGAGCAGTACTTC
TRBV9	NA	TRBJ2-1	TRBD2	CASSGGTSGPNEQFF	TGTGCCAGCAGCGGGGGGACTAGCGGTCCAAATGAGCAGTTCTTC
TRBV24-1	NA	TRBJ2-5	TRBD1	CATSSTGGETQYF	TGTGCCACCAGCTCTACAGGGGGGGAGACCCAGTACTTC
TRBV5-1	NA	TRBJ1-6	TRBD1	CASSSNRGQGSPLHF	TGCGCCAGCAGCTCCAACAGGGGGCAAGGCTCACCCCTCCACTTT
TRBV10-2	NA	TRBJ2-7	TRBD2	CASSGSGGNYEQYF	TGCGCCAGCAGTGGTTCGGGGGGGAACTACGAGCAGTACTTC
TRBV9	NA	TRBJ2-5	TRBD2	CASSPSGTIPVQYF	TGTGCCAGCAGCCCAAGCGGGACTATCCCAGTCCAGTACTTC
TRBV2	NA	TRBJ2-7	TRBD2	CASRLAGDYEQYF	TGTGCCAGCAGACTAGCGGGGGACTACGAGCAGTACTTC
TRBV27	NA	TRBJ2-7	TRBD2	CASSPSGSINEQYF	TGTGCCAGCAGTCCTAGCGGGAGTATTAACGAGCAGTACTTC
TRBV2	NA	TRBJ2-1	NA	CASRHGGGYNEQFF	TGTGCCAGCAGACACGGAGGTGGGTACAATGAGCAGTTCTTC
TRBV7-3	NA	TRBJ1-1	NA	CASSVQGNTEAFF	TGTGCCAGCAGTGTACAGGGGAACACTGAAGCTTTCTTT
TRBV20-1	NA	TRBJ1-5	NA	CSASRGLNQPQHF	TGCAGTGCTAGTCGGGGACTCAATCAGCCCCAGCATTTT
TRBV3-1/TRBV3-2	NA	TRBJ1-2	NA	CASSPRGENGYTF	TGTGCCAGCAGCCCCAGGGGAGAGAATGGCTACACCTTC
TRBV3-1/TRBV3-2	NA	TRBJ1-1	TRBD1	CASSPTGTGAGAFF	TGTGCCAGCAGCCCTACCGGGACAGGGGCTGGAGCTTTCTTT
TRBV11-2	few	TRBJ1-2	NA	CASSPGHRNYGYTF	TGTGCCAGCAGCCCCGGACATCGCAACTATGGCTACACCTTC
TRBV7-3	NA	TRBJ2-7	NA	CASSLDGGYEQYF	TGTGCCAGCAGCCTAGACGGTGGCTACGAGCAGTACTTC
TRBV28	NA	TRBJ1-4	TRBD1	CASKEGAVEKLFF	TGTGCCAGCAAAGAGGGGGCGGTTGAAAAACTGTTTTTT
TRBV5-5	NA	TRBJ2-1	TRBD2	CASRLPGLAGYNEQFF	TGTGCCAGCAGGTTACCGGGACTAGCGGGCTACAATGAGCAGTTCTTC
TRBV5-4	NA	TRBJ2-5	NA	CASSLQQQETQYF	TGTGCCAGCAGCTTGCAACAGCAAGAGACCCAGTACTTC
TRBV19	NA	TRBJ2-5	TRBD2	CASSIGRLAGVIRETQYF	TGTGCCAGTAGTATAGGTCGACTAGCGGGAGTAATACGAGAGACCCAGTACTTC